These 29 T cell receptor beta chains share one sample of origin, sequenced in a study of regulatory T cells in long-lasting Graves disease. HTBI primers from iRepertoire and Arm-PCR of CDR3 regions yielded the TCR beta libraries. TCRdb analysed the multiplex PCR reads with MiXCR anew, one entry per CDR3 protein. The table has around 450,000 distinct CDR3 sequences, 15% seen once; the top ten hold around 7.6%. Time point reported: newly diagnosed GD, antithyroid drugs for less than 3 months. From PBMCs, RNA was extracted and then used to make the TCR library. This sample was shared with a second study, whose subject was T cells in Graves' hyperthyroidism and ophthalmopathy.

This specimen consisted of peripheral blood mononuclear cells (PBMCs), obtained at new diagnosis, from a patient treated with antithyroid drugs. Every receptor here comes from a woman aged 35 to 49 with Graves disease.

The chain is built from TRBV4-1 and TRBJ1-2; possibly TRBD1 for D (6 bases). The CDR3 contains 12 residues. Germline CDR1 is MGHRA and CDR2 is YSYEKL. The V end lost 6 bases, the J end lost 6 bases, and 11 bases lay between the germline ends. CDR3 bases: TGCGCCAGCAGGGGGGGCGACAATGGCTACACCTTC. Amino acids: CASRGGDNGYTF.

Concerning this clonotype: A much larger clone lies one base from this, so it may be a read error. The chain carries TRBV2 and TRBJ1-1; TRBD1 matches at 7 bases. With V trimmed by 7 bases and J by 1 base, 3 bases remained unmatched. The CDR3 runs 13 residues. Germline V gene lookup returns CDR1 SNHLY and CDR2 FYNNEI. The CDR3 nucleotides are TGTGCCAGCAATGCAGGGGGGAACACTGAAGCTTTCTTT. Protein product: CASNAGGNTEAFF.

The sample holds many counts of this clonotype. The chain recombines TRBV6-2 or TRBV6-3 with TRBJ2-1; 7 bases are a match to TRBD1. V was pared by 5 bases and J by 4 bases, with 8 bases of the junction left unmatched. The CDR3 spans 15 residues. In germline, CDR1 is MNHEY, CDR2 SVGEGT. Here the CDR3 reads CASSQSPTGYNEQFF. The CDR3 nucleotides read TGTGCCAGCAGTCAAAGTCCGACAGGGTACAATGAGCAGTTCTTC.

Ten or more counts support this clonotype. This chain joins TRBV11-2 and TRBJ2-2; D not resolved. The CDR3 has 14 residues. The germline CDR1 and CDR2 sequences are SGHAT and FQNNGV. V was trimmed by 6 bases and J by 0 bases, leaving 8 bases between them. The CDR3 bases are TGTGCCAGCAGACCAGACGCGAACACCGGGGAGCTGTTTTTT. Protein sequence: CASRPDANTGELFF.

This clonotype was seen many times. The J gene is TRBJ2-1, the V gene TRBV12-3 or TRBV12-4, with D perhaps assigned TRBD1 or TRBD2 (6 bases each). This CDR3 has 15 residues. V was clipped by 3 bases and J by 4 bases, with 13 bases between them. CDR3 nucleotides: TGTGCCAGCAGTTTTGGGGGGCCCCTATACAATGAGCAGTTCTTC. This translates into CASSFGGPLYNEQFF.

The sample holds a few counts of this clonotype. The chain carries TRBV28 and TRBJ1-1; a weak D match, TRBD1 (5 bases). The CDR3 spans 16 residues. CDR1 is MDHEN and CDR2 is SYDVKM in the germline V gene. The ends were cut back, 2 bases at V and 1 base at J, with 14 bases in the middle. The CDR3 DNA follows: TGTGCCAGCAGTTTAGAAGTTGGGACCTCGAACACTGAAGCTTTCTTT. This encodes CASSLEVGTSNTEAFF.

There are a few counts of this clonotype. J is TRBJ2-7 and V is TRBV7-2; D possibly corresponds to TRBD1 (5 bases). The CDR3 totals 12 residues. Germline assignment: CDR1 SGHTA and CDR2 FQGNSA. Trimming took 4 bases from V and 5 from J, leaving 9 bases between them. The CDR3 is CASSSQGDEQYF. DNA of the CDR3: TGTGCCAGCAGCTCGCAGGGCGACGAGCAGTACTTC.

This clonotype was recorded a few times. The chain carries TRBV9 and TRBJ1-4; 9 nucleotides match TRBD1. The germline gives CDR1 SGDLS, CDR2 YYNGEE. V lost 3 bases and J lost 5; bases outside the gene matches: 8. There are 16 residues in the CDR3. The CDR3 sequence: CASSARGQGSNEKLFF. DNA of the CDR3: TGTGCCAGCAGCGCGAGGGGACAGGGTTCAAATGAAAAACTGTTTTTT.

On this clonotype itself: A far larger clone differs by one base, so this is likely a read error. The chain is built from TRBV5-5 and TRBJ1-2; no clear D gene. Per the germline V gene, CDR1 is SGHKS and CDR2 is YYEKEE (reference sequence). The CDR3 is 13 amino acids. CDR3 protein: CTSSLGGTKGYTF. The CDR3 DNA reads as TGTACCAGCAGCTTGGGCGGCACCAAGGGCTACACCTTC.

The chain uses TRBV5-5 and TRBJ1-1; D is unresolved. The CDR3 has 12 amino acids. Germline V CDR1 and CDR2: SGHKS, YYEKEE (reference sequence). With 2 bases removed from V and 5 bases from J, the gap between germline ends came to 7 bases. This CDR3 is CASSFGRTEAFF. The CDR3 DNA follows: TGTGCCAGCAGCTTTGGGCGGACTGAAGCTTTCTTT.

V usage is TRBV11-3 and J usage is TRBJ1-6; D gene ambiguous. This CDR3 is built from 13 residues. Germline CDR1 SGHNT, CDR2 YENEEA. Deletions cut 6 bases from V and 8 bases from J, with 11 bases between. For the CDR3, the DNA is TGTGCCAGCAGTCCTGGGCGGGATTCACCCCTCCACTTT. It yields the protein CASSPGRDSPLHF.

This chain joins TRBV7-8 and TRBJ2-1; 14 bases agree with TRBD2. Germline V lookup: CDR1 SGHVS, CDR2 FQNEAQ. The CDR3 is 18 amino acids. The J segment lost 4 bases and the V segment lost 4 bases, leaving 9 bases of the junction unmatched. CDR3 sequence (DNA): TGTGCCAGCAGCTCGGGACTAGCGGGGGAAGCATTGTACAATGAGCAGTTCTTC. Translation gives CASSSGLAGEALYNEQFF.

This clonotype was seen only a few times. The CDR3 reads CASSPWPSGRARRQNTDTQYF. The CDR3 DNA reads TGTGCCAGCAGCCCGTGGCCTAGCGGGAGGGCCAGGAGGCAGAACACAGATACGCAGTATTTT. J is TRBJ2-3 and V is TRBV7-2; 12 nucleotides align to TRBD2. V shed 5 bases and J 2 bases; nucleotides not matched to a gene: 20. Germline CDR1 is SGHTA and CDR2 is FQGNSA. The CDR3 extends over 21 amino acids.

A remark on this clonotype: One end of the junction fails to match germline, which may point to a read error. This sequence joins TRBV11-2 and TRBJ2-3, with 10 bases matching TRBD2. CDR1 and CDR2 (germline): SGHAT, FQNNGV. The CDR3 covers 18 residues. For the CDR3, the DNA is TGTGCCAGCAGCTTAGACACCCAACTAGCGGGAATTTCAGATATGCAGGATTTT. Its translation: CASSLDTQLAGISDMQDF.

This chain joins TRBV20-1 and TRBJ1-1; 7 bases match TRBD1. V lost 3 bases and J lost 8; bases outside the gene matches: 12. The CDR3 covers 14 residues. CDR1 and CDR2 from the germline V gene are DFQATT and SNEGSKA (reference sequence). This CDR3 reads CSARKGQLTFEAFF. CDR3 nucleotides: TGCAGTGCTAGGAAGGGACAGCTAACTTTCGAAGCTTTCTTT.

The DNA for the CDR3 is TGTGCCAGCTCACCACTTAACTGGCGACAGGGGGGAAACACAGATACGCAGTATTTT. Its protein product is CASSPLNWRQGGNTDTQYF. The rearrangement uses TRBV18 and TRBJ2-3, with 9 bases lining up with TRBD1. In germline, CDR1 is KGHSH, CDR2 LQKENI. The V and J ends lost 1 base and 2 bases, in that order; junction bases with no gene match: 13. CDR3 length equals 19 residues.

Many counts were recorded for this clonotype. The chain uses TRBV9 and TRBJ2-2; D gene unclear. Trimming shortened V by 1 base and J by 0 bases, and 10 bases separated the two germline ends. The CDR3 has 16 residues. Germline V gene lookup returns CDR1 SGDLS and CDR2 YYNGEE. In DNA, the CDR3 is TGTGCCAGCAGCGTAAACCCGGAATCGAACACCGGGGAGCTGTTTTTT. Encoded protein: CASSVNPESNTGELFF.

This chain joins TRBV3-1 and TRBJ2-1, with D tentatively TRBD2 (6 bases). CDR1 and CDR2 from the germline V gene are LGHDT and YNNKEL (reference sequence). V was trimmed by 4 bases and J by 0 bases, leaving 10 bases between them. The CDR3 sequence is 15 residues long. CDR3 residues: CASSRGDLSYNEQFF. DNA for the CDR3: TGTGCCAGCAGCCGGGGGGACCTCTCCTACAATGAGCAGTTCTTC.

This clonotype has a handful of counts. The chain couples TRBV6-1 to TRBJ2-1; D unresolved. V was shortened by 4 bases and J by 5 bases, with 15 bases between the two germline ends. This CDR3 is built from 15 residues. CDR1 is MNHNS and CDR2 is SASEGT in the germline V gene. CDR3: CASSGQSGFHNEQFF. For the CDR3, the DNA is TGTGCCAGCAGTGGACAAAGTGGGTTCCACAATGAGCAGTTCTTC.

This clonotype was seen repeatedly, ten times or more. In nucleotides, the CDR3 is TGTGCCAGCAGGTCAGGGGGAGATACGCAGTATTTT. It specifies CASRSGGDTQYF. The chain is built from TRBV11-3 and TRBJ2-3, with 7 bases lining up with TRBD1. The J segment lost 5 bases and the V segment lost 6 bases, leaving 2 bases of the junction unmatched. The CDR3 spans 12 residues. Germline V lookup: CDR1 SGHNT, CDR2 YENEEA.

This clonotype was recorded at least ten times. This rearrangement joins TRBV28 to TRBJ2-1; the match to TRBD1 covers 9 bases. The CDR3 is made up of 18 amino acids. J gave up 8 bases and V 6 bases, and 20 bases lay outside the gene matches. The germline V gene has CDR1 MDHEN and CDR2 SYDVKM. The CDR3 coding sequence is TGTGCCAGCAGACGACAGGGGGGATCGATACACGGTGAGGATGAGCAGTTCTTC. Protein product: CASRRQGGSIHGEDEQFF.

This clonotype was counted between two and nine times. The V gene is TRBV7-8, the J gene TRBJ2-7, with 7 bases aligning to TRBD2. Germline V lookup: CDR1 SGHVS, CDR2 FQNEAQ. The CDR3 length is 15 residues. V was clipped by 5 bases and J by 3 bases; unmatched bases: 10. The CDR3 loop reads CASSRTSETYYEQYF. The CDR3, as DNA: TGTGCCAGCAGCCGAACTAGCGAGACCTACTACGAGCAGTACTTC.

This clonotype has ten or more counts. This chain connects TRBV9 to TRBJ2-1; D unclear. Germline V CDR1 and CDR2: SGDLS, YYNGEE. Trimming pared 0 bases from V and 2 bases from J, leaving 12 bases between. This CDR3 contains 16 residues. The CDR3 loop is CASSVGSGPTYNEQFF. The CDR3 DNA sequence: TGTGCCAGCAGCGTAGGCTCGGGTCCGACCTACAATGAGCAGTTCTTC.

The chain is built from TRBV20-1 and TRBJ2-1; 9 bases align to TRBD1. CDR1 DFQATT and CDR2 SNEGSKA come from the germline V gene (reference sequence). After removal of 4 bases from V and 5 bases from J, the junction contained 9 bases not matched to a gene. The CDR3 consists of 15 residues. The CDR3 sequence: CSANSPRDRDNEQFF. Written as DNA, the CDR3 is TGCAGTGCTAATTCCCCCCGGGACAGGGACAATGAGCAGTTCTTC.

In this sample, this clonotype turned up many times. The chain recombines TRBV2 with TRBJ1-1, with no clear D. CDR1 is SNHLY, CDR2 FYNNEI, per germline. This CDR3 region has 12 residues. Trimming removed 7 bases from V and 0 bases from J, with 6 bases in between. CDR3 DNA sequence: TGTGCCAGCACAATTATGAACACTGAAGCTTTCTTT. This gives the protein CASTIMNTEAFF.

This clonotype was seen ten or more times. This chain joins TRBV11-2 and TRBJ2-3, with D unresolved. V was pared by 3 bases and J by 2 bases, with 9 bases between. CDR1 is SGHAT and CDR2 is FQNNGV in the germline V gene. This CDR3 has 14 residues. The CDR3: CASSFVKSTDTQYF. As DNA, the CDR3 is TGTGCCAGCAGCTTCGTGAAGTCCACAGATACGCAGTATTTT.

This clonotype was observed at least ten times. This chain connects TRBV6-1 to TRBJ2-7, with 12 bases identical to TRBD1. The CDR3 is 15 amino acids. V lost 7 bases and J lost 7; bases outside the gene matches: 11. Germline V lookup: CDR1 MNHNS, CDR2 SASEGT. CDR3 DNA sequence: TGTGCCAGCACTATACGGGACAGGGGGCGCTTTGAGCAGTACTTC. The encoded protein is CASTIRDRGRFEQYF.

This clonotype was recorded at least ten times. The chain employs TRBV5-1 and TRBJ2-7, with D perhaps assigned TRBD1 or TRBD2 (5 bases each). Germline lookup yields CDR1 SGHRS and CDR2 YFSETQ. The CDR3 sequence is 16 residues long. The V end lost 1 base, the J end lost 0 bases, and 14 bases lay between the germline ends. The CDR3 loop is CASSLTGRQSSYEQYF. The DNA of the CDR3 is TGCGCCAGCAGCTTGACGGGACGCCAAAGCTCCTACGAGCAGTACTTC.

This clonotype was recorded many times. The chain has TRBV7-9 and TRBJ2-1; 7 bases align to TRBD2. The CDR3 extends over 18 amino acids. Germline V lookup: CDR1 SEHNR, CDR2 FQNEAQ (reference sequence). Trimming at V came to 2 bases and at J to 0 bases, leaving 10 bases not matched to a gene. The CDR3 loop is CASSLKFGRGSSYNEQFF. CDR3 bases: TGTGCCAGCAGCTTAAAATTCGGGCGGGGGAGCTCCTACAATGAGCAGTTCTTC.